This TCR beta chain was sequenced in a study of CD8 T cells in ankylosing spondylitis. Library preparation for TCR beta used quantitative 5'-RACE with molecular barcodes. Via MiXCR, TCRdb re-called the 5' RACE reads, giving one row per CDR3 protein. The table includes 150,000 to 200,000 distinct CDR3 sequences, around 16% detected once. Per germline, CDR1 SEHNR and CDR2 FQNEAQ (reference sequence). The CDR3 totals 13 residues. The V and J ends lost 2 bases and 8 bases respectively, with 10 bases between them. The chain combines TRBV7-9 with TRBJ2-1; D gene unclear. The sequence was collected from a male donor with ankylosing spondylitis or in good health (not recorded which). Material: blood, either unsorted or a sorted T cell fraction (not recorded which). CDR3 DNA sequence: TGTGCCAGCAGCTTATCGCGAAGCGATGAGCAGTTCTTC. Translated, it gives CASSLSRSDEQFF.